The rows below give T cell receptor beta chains drawn from one sample of a study of blood T cell repertoires in COVID-19. Here immunoSEQ multiplex PCR was the method, and the copy in TCRdb shows in-frame clones only, minus some. The data hold 150,000 to 200,000 clones, with around 80% observed a single time. Sequencing was performed on PBMCs or T cells enriched from blood (not recorded which). These TCRs come from a man aged 35 to 55 who had recovered from COVID-19. The conserved cysteine and the conserved F or W are not part of the CDR3 here.

j_call v_call cdr3_aa
TRBJ1-5 TRBV7-6 ASSLSPGNSREPQH
TRBJ1-5 TRBV5-1 ASSPVGGNQPQH
TRBJ2-3 TRBV10-3 AIKIGRGDSDTQY
TRBJ2-2 TRBV11-2 ASSLAAGVVPGELF
TRBJ2-3 TRBV11-3 ASSLGVSAGPDTQY
TRBJ2-3 TRBV27 ASSLSFSLADTQY
TRBJ1-1 TRBV21-1 ASKARQGNTEAF
TRBJ1-1 TRBV12-3/TRBV12-4 ASSFLQEAF
TRBJ2-3 TRBV5-4 ASSLASYTDTQY
TRBJ2-1 TRBV11-1 ASSAHPGTREGEQF
TRBJ2-5 TRBV11-3 ASSLQGVGETQY
TRBJ2-3 TRBV5-6 ASSSLYTQY
TRBJ2-2 TRBV19 ASSYQGATGELF
TRBJ2-2 TRBV5-1 ASNPTSGGAGELF
TRBJ2-1 TRBV10-3 AISESKGGGDNEQF
TRBJ2-3 TRBV9 ASSASGGVTDTQY
TRBJ1-2 TRBV9 ASSPGLQGQGYT
TRBJ2-5 TRBV2 ASDEAGLAGAEQETQY